The present TCR beta chain was sequenced within a study of CXCR3-negative and CXCR3-positive naive CD8 T cells. The study sorted every CD8+ T cell subset in triplicate at 250,000 to 300,000 cells each. This CDR3 comprises 19 residues. In germline, CDR1 is MGHRA, CDR2 YSYEKL. It was by 5' RACE with UMI labels that the TRB cDNA libraries were prepared. From its re-call of the 5' RACE reads, TCRdb lists each CDR3 protein once, without DNA. In total, the table holds around 8,000 distinct CDR3 sequences. This receptor was identified in a human donor in good health. Some clones in this sample may be carry-over from other donors' samples. The rearrangement joins TRBV4-1 to TRBJ2-6; without DNA, the TCRdb call of TRBD1 cannot be checked. Sequencing was carried out using naive CXCR3- CD8+ T cells from blood. Stated subset: CD45RO-CCR7+CD27+CD95- naive CD8+ T cells lacking CXCR3 (TNR3-). The CDR3 region is CASSPPAGQGASGANVLTF.